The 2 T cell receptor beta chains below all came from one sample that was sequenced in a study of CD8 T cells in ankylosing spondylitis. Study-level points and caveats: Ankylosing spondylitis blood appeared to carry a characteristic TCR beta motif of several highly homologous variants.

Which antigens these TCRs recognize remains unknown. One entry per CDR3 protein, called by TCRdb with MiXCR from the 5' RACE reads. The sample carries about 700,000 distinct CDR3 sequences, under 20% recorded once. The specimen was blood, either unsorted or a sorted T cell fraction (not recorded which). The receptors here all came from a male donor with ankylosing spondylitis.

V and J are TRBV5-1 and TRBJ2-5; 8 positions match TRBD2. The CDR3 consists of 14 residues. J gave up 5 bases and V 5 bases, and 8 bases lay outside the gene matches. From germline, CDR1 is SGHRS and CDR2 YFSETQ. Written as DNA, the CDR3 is TGCGCCAGCAGGGCGGGAGGCCCGGGGGAGACCCAGTACTTC. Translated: CASRAGGPGETQYF.

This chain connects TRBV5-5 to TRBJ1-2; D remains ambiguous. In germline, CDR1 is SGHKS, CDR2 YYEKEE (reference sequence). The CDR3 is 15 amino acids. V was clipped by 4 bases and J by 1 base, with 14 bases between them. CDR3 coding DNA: TGTGCCAGCAGCCCGACGGGCCACGTTAACTATGGCTACACCTTC. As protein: CASSPTGHVNYGYTF.